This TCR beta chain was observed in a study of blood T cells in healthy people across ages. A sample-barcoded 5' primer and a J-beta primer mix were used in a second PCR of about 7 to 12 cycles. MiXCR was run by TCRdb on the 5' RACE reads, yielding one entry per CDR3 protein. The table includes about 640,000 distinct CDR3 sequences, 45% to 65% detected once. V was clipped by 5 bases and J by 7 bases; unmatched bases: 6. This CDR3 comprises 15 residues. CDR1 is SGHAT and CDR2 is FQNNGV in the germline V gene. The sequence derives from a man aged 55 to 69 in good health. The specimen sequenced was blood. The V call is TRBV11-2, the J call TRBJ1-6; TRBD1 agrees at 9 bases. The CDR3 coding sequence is TGTGCCAGCAGCACGGGACAGGGAATGAATTCACCCCTCCACTTT. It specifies CASSTGQGMNSPLHF.